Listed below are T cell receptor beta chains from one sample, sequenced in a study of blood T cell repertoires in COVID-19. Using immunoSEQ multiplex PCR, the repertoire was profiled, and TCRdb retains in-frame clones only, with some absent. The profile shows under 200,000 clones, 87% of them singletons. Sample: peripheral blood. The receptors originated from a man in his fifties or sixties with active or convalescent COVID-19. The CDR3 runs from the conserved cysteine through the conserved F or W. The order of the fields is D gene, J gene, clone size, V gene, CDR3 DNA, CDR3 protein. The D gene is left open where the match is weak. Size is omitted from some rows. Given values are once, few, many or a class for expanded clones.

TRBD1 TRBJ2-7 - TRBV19 TGTGCCAGTAGTTGGACAGGGGGCTACGAGCAGTACTTC CASSWTGGYEQYF
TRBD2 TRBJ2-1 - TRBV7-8 TGTGCCAGCAGTATACTAGCGGGGGGGCAGTTCTTC CASSILAGGQFF
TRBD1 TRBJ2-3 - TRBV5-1 TGCGCCAGCAGCTGGGACAGCAGCACAGATACGCAGTATTTT CASSWDSSTDTQYF
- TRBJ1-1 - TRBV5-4 TGTGCCAGCAGCACCATTCCGACAGGAAGGAACACTGAAGCTTTCTTT CASSTIPTGRNTEAFF
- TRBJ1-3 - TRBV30 TGTGCCTGGAGTCAGGGTCATACGGGAAACACCATATATTTT CAWSQGHTGNTIYF
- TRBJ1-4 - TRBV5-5 TGTGCCAGCAGCTCGTCAGGGGTTAATGAAAAACTGTTTTTT CASSSSGVNEKLFF
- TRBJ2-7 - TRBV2 TGTGCCAGCAGTGTCGGGGGTCCCAAGGACTTC CASSVGGPKDF
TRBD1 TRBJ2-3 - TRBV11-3 TGTGCCAGCAGCTTGACAGGGGGCGAAGATACGCAGTATTTT CASSLTGGEDTQYF
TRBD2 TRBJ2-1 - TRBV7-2 TGTGCCAGCAGCTTAAATATTGGTCCGGGGGGGCCCTACAATGAGCAGTTCTTC CASSLNIGPGGPYNEQFF
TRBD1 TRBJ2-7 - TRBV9 TGTGCCAGCAGCGTAGGACAGGGGAGTCGAGATTACGAGCAGTACTTC CASSVGQGSRDYEQYF
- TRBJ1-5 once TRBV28 TGTGCCAGCAGTGTCCAGAGGAACGAGCCCCAGCATTTT CASSVQRNEPQHF
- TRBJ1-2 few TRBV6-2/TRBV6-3 TGTGCCAGCAGTTCGTCCGGCGGGCTTTCGGATGGCTACACCTTC CASSSSGGLSDGYTF
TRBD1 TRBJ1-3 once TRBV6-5 TGTGCCAGCAGTTACGCGGCAGGGGGTCGAAACACCATATATTTT CASSYAAGGRNTIYF
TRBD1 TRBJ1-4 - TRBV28 TGTGCCAGCAGTCCCTTGGACAGGGCAACTAATGAAAAACTGTTTTTT CASSPLDRATNEKLFF
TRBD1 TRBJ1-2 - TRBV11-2 TGTGCCAGCAGCGCCCAGGGGGCGCGTGGCTACACCTTC CASSAQGARGYTF
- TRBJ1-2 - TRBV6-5 TGTGCCAGCTACCAGTTCTATGGCTACACCTTC CASYQFYGYTF
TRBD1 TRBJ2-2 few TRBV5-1 TGCGCCAGCAGCTTGCAGGGGGCCGGAAGCGAGCTGTTTTTT CASSLQGAGSELFF
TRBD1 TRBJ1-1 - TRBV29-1 TGCAGCGGGCGGACAGGACTTGAAGCTTTCTTT CSGRTGLEAFF
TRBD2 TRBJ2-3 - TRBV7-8 TGTGCCAGCAGCTTGATTAGCGGGGAGGGTGGGACGCAGTATTTT CASSLISGEGGTQYF
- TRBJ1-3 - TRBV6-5 TGTGCCAGCAGTTACGGCCAGATGGACACCATATATTTT CASSYGQMDTIYF
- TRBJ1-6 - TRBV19 TGTGCCAGTAGTTCGCAAAGGGGCTATAATTCACCCCTCCACTTT CASSSQRGYNSPLHF
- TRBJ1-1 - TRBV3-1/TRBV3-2 TGTGCCAGCAGTCGTTCGGGGGGCGAAGGTCTGAACACTGAAGCTTTCTTT CASSRSGGEGLNTEAFF
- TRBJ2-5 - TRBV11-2 TGTGCCAGCAGCCAGGGGGCGGGGGGGTTTGAGACCCAGTACTTC CASSQGAGGFETQYF
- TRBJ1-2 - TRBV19 TGTGCCAGTACTACCGAAGGGGCCCGGGGCTACACCTTC CASTTEGARGYTF
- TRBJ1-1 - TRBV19 TGTGCCAGTAGTATCCACAAACGGAACACTGAAGCTTTCTTT CASSIHKRNTEAFF
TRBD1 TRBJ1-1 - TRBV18 TGTGCCAGCTCACGCTGGGACAGAGAAAGCGAATTTGAAGCTTTCTTT CASSRWDRESEFEAFF
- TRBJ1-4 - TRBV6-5 TGTGCCAGCACCCCGGACAGTTCCAATGAAAAACTGTTTTTT CASTPDSSNEKLFF
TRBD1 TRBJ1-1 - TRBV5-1 TGCGCCAGCACCATCTCGACAGGGGCGATGAACACTGAAGCTTTCTTT CASTISTGAMNTEAFF
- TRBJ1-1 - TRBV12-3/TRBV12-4 TGTGCCAGCAGTTTGTCACAGAACACTGAAGCTTTCTTT CASSLSQNTEAFF
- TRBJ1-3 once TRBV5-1 TGCGCCAGCAGCTTGCAGGCAGCCTCTGGAAACACCATATATTTT CASSLQAASGNTIYF
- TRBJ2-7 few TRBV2 TGTGCCAGCAGTCCCGACGGGGTCTACGAGCAGTACTTC CASSPDGVYEQYF
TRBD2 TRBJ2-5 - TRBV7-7 TGTGCCAGCAGCACCGGCGGACTAGCGGGGGGCCGGGGGGAGACCCAGTACTTC CASSTGGLAGGRGETQYF
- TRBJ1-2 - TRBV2 TGTGCCAGCAGTCCCGGACGAGGGGGCTACACCTTC CASSPGRGGYTF
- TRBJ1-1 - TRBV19 TGTGCCAGTCTCCCGGTTGGTGAACGCGGAAGCACTGAAGCTTTCTTT CASLPVGERGSTEAFF
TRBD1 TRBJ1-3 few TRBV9 TGTGCCAGCAGCTCGAGACAGGGAGGAAACACCATATATTTT CASSSRQGGNTIYF
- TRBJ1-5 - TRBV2 TGTGCCAGCAGTGAACGACCAGGGTCTCGGGAGCCCCAGCATTTT CASSERPGSREPQHF
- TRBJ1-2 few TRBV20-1 TGCAGTGCTAGAGATCCAGATGGCTACACCTTC CSARDPDGYTF
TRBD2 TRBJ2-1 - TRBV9 TGTGCCAGCAGCGTCCGGGGGGTTAGCGGCGAAAGCTCCTACAATGAGCAGTTCTTC CASSVRGVSGESSYNEQFF
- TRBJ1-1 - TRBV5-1 TGCGCCAGCAGCTTGGTAGCAGATAGAAACACTGAAGCTTTCTTT CASSLVADRNTEAFF
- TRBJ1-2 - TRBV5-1 TGCGCCACCTCTAAGGGAGGGGGCTATGGCTACACCTTC CATSKGGGYGYTF
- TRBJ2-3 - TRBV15 TGTGCCACCAGCAGAGGTTCGGGCGGGGGCACAGATACGCAGTATTTT CATSRGSGGGTDTQYF